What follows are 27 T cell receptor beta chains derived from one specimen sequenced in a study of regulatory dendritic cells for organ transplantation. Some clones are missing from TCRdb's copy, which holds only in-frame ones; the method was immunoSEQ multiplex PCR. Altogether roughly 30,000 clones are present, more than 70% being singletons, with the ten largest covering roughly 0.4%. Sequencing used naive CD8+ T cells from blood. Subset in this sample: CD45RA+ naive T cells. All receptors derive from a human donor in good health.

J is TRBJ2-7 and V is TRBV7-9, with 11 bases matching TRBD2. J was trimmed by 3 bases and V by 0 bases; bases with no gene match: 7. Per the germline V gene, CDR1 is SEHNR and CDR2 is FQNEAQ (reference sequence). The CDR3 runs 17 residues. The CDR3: CASSLAPGTSGGYEQYF. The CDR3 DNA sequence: TGTGCCAGCAGCTTAGCCCCCGGGACTAGCGGTGGCTACGAGCAGTACTTC.

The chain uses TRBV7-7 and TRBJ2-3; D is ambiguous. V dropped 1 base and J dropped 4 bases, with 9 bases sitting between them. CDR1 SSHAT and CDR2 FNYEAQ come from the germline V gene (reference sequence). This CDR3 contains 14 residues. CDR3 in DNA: TGTGCCAGCAGCTTAGGTCCAGGTTCAGATACGCAGTATTTT. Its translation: CASSLGPGSDTQYF.

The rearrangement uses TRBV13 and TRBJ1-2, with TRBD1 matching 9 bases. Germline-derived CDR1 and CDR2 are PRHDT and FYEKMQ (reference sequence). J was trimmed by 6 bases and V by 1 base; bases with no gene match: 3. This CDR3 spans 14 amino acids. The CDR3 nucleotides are TGTGCCAGCAGCTTAGCGACAGGGGGAAATGGCTACACCTTC. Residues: CASSLATGGNGYTF.

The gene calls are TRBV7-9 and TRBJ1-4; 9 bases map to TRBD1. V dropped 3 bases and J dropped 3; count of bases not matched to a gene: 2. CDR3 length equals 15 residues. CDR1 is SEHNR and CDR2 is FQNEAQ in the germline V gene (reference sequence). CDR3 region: CASSFNRGPNEKLFF. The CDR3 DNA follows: TGTGCCAGCAGCTTTAACAGGGGGCCTAATGAAAAACTGTTTTTT.

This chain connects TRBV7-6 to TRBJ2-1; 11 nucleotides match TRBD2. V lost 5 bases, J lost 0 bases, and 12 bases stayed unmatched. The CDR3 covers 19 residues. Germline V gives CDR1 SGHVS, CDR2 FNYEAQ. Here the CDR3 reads CASSTTSGGYGVSYNEQFF. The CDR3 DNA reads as TGTGCCAGCAGCACCACTAGCGGGGGCTATGGGGTCTCCTACAATGAGCAGTTCTTC.

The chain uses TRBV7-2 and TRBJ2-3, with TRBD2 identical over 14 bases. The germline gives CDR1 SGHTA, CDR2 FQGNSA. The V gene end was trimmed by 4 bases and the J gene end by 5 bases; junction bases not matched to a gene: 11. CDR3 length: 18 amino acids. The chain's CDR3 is CASSSSTSGGARIDTQYF. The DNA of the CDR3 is TGTGCCAGCAGCTCATCGACTAGCGGGGGGGCCAGGATAGATACGCAGTATTTT.

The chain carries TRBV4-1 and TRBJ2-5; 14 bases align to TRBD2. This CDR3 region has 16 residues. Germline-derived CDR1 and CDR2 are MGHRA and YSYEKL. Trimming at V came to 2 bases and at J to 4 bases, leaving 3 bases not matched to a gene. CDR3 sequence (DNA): TGCGCCAGCAGCCAAACCGGGACTAGCGGGAGAGAGACCCAGTACTTC. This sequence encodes CASSQTGTSGRETQYF.

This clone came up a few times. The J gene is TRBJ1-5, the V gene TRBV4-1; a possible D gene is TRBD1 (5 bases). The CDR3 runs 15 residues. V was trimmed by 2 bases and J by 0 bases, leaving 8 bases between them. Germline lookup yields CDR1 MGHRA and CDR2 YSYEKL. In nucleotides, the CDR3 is TGCGCCAGCAGCCAAATAGACAGTAGCAATCAGCCCCAGCATTTT. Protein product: CASSQIDSSNQPQHF.

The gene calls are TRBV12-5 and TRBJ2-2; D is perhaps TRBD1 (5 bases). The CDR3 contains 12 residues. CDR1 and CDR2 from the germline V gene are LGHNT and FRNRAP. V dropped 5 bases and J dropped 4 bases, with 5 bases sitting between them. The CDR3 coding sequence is TGTGCTAGTGGTCAGGGCACCGGGGAGCTGTTTTTT. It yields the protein CASGQGTGELFF.

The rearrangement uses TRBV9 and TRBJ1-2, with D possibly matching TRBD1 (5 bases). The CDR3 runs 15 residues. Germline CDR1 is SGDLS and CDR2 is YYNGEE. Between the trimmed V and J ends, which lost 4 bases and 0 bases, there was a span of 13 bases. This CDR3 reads CASSPRQLANYGYTF. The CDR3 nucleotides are TGTGCCAGCAGCCCGAGACAGCTAGCTAACTATGGCTACACCTTC.

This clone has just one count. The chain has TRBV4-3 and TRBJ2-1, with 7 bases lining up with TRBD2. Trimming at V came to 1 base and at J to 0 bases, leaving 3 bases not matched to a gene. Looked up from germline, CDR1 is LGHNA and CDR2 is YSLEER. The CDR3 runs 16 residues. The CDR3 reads CASSQGGGGSYNEQFF. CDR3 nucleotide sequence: TGCGCCAGCAGCCAAGGTGGGGGGGGCTCCTACAATGAGCAGTTCTTC.

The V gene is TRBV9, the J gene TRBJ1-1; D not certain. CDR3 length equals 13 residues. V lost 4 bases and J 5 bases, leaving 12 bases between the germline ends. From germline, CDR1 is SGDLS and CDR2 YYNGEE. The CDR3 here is CASSPGGGTEAFF. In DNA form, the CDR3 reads TGTGCCAGCAGCCCGGGAGGCGGGACTGAAGCTTTCTTT. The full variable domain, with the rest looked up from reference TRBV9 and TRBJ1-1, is DSGVTQTPKHLITATGQRVTLRCSPRSGDLSVYWYQQSLDQGLQFLIQYYNGEERAKGNILERFSAQQFPDLHSELNLSSLELGDSALYFCASSPGGGTEAFFGQGTRLTVV.

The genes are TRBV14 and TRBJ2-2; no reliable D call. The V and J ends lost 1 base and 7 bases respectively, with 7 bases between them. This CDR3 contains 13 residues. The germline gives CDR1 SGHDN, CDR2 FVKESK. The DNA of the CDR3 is TGTGCCAGCAGCCAAGGAGAGAGCGGGGAGCTGTTTTTT. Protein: CASSQGESGELFF.

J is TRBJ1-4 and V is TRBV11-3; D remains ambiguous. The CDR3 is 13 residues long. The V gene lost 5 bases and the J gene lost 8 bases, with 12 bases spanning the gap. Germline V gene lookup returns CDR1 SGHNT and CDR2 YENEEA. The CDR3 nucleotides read TGTGCCAGCAGCACCACGGGTTCGGAAAAACTGTTTTTT. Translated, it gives CASSTTGSEKLFF.

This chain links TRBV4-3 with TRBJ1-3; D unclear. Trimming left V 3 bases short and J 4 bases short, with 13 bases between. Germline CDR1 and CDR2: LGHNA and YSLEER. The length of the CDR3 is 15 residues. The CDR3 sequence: CASSQYGEGGNTIYF. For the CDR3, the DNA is TGCGCCAGCAGCCAGTACGGGGAGGGAGGAAACACCATATATTTT.

The CDR3 here is CASSPGTGGNTGELFF. CDR3 coding DNA: TGTGCCAGCAGCCCCGGGACAGGAGGGAACACCGGGGAGCTGTTTTTT. The chain carries TRBV5-4 and TRBJ2-2, with 8 positions matching TRBD1. Germline V gene data show CDR1 as SGHNT and CDR2 as YYREEE (reference sequence). Trimming cost V 4 bases and J 1 base; bases outside gene matches: 6. The CDR3 is made up of 16 amino acids.

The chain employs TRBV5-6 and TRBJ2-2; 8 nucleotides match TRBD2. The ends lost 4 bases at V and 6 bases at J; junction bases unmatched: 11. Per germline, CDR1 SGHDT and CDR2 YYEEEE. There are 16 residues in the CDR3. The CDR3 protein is CASSAAGGGFPGELFF. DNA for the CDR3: TGTGCCAGCAGCGCCGCCGGGGGGGGTTTTCCCGGGGAGCTGTTTTTT.

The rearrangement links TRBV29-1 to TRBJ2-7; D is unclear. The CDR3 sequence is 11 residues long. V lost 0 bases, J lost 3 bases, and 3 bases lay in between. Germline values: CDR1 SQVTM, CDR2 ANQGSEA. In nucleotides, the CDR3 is TGCAGCGTTGAAGACTACTACGAGCAGTACTTC. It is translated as CSVEDYYEQYF.

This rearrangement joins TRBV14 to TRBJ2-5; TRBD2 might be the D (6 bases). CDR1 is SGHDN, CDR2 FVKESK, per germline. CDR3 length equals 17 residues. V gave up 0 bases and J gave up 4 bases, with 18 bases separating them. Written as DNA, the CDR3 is TGTGCCAGCAGCCAAGATAGAATATGGACCGGGGGAGAGACCCAGTACTTC. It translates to CASSQDRIWTGGETQYF.

CDR3 region: CASSVGTAWGTEAFF. The CDR3 DNA sequence: TGTGCCAGCAGCGTTGGGACAGCCTGGGGCACTGAAGCTTTCTTT. V usage is TRBV9 and J usage is TRBJ1-1; TRBD1 matches 7 bases. Germline lookup yields CDR1 SGDLS and CDR2 YYNGEE. Trimming took 2 bases from V and 4 from J; bases not matched to a gene: 8. CDR3 size: 15 residues.

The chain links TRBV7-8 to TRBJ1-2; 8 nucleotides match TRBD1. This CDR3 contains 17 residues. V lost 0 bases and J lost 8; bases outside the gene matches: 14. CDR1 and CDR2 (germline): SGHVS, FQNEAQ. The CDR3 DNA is TGTGCCAGCAGCTTAGCGTCGGCAGGGGGCGCGGGGGTCGGCTACACCTTC. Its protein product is CASSLASAGGAGVGYTF.

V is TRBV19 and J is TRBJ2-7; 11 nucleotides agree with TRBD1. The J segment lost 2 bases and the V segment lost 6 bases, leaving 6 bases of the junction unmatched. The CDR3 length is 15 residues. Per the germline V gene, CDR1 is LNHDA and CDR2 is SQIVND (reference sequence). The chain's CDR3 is CASSPGQGVTYEQYF. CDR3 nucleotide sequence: TGTGCCAGTAGCCCGGGACAGGGGGTTACCTACGAGCAGTACTTC.

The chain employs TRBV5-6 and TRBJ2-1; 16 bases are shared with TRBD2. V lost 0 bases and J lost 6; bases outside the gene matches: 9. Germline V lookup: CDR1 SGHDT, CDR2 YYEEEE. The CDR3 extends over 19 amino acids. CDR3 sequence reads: CASSLVTGLAGGPGNEQFF. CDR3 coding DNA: TGTGCCAGCAGCTTGGTGACGGGACTAGCGGGGGGGCCGGGCAATGAGCAGTTCTTC.

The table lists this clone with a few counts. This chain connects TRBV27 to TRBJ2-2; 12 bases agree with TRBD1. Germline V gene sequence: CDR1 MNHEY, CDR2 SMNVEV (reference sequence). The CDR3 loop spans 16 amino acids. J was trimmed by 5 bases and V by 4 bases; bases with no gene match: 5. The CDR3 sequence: CASSSGTGGYTGELFF. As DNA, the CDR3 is TGTGCCAGCAGTTCTGGGACAGGGGGCTATACCGGGGAGCTGTTTTTT.

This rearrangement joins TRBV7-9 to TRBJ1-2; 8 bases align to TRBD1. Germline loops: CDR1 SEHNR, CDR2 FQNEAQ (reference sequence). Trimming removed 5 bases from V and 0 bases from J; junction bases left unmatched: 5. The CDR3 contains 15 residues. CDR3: CASSGGQEANYGYTF. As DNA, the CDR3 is TGTGCCAGCAGCGGGGGACAGGAAGCTAACTATGGCTACACCTTC.

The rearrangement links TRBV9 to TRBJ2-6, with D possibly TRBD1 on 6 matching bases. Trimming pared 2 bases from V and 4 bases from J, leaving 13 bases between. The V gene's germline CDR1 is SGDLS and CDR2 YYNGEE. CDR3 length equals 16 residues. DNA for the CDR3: TGTGCCAGCAGCGTCTCAGGGGTCGGGGGGGCCAACGTCCTGACTTTC. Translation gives CASSVSGVGGANVLTF. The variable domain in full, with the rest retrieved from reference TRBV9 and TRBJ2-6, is DSGVTQTPKHLITATGQRVTLRCSPRSGDLSVYWYQQSLDQGLQFLIQYYNGEERAKGNILERFSAQQFPDLHSELNLSSLELGDSALYFCASSVSGVGGANVLTFGAGSRLTVL.

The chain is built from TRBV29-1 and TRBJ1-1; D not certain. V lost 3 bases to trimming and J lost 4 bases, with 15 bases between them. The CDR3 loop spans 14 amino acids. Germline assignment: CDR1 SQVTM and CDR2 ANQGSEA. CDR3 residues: CSVEVDTRGTEAFF. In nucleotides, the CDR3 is TGCAGCGTTGAGGTCGACACCCGGGGCACTGAAGCTTTCTTT.